This is a list of T cell receptor beta chains from one sample in a study of blood T cell repertoires in COVID-19. Some clones are missing from TCRdb's copy, which holds only in-frame ones; the method was immunoSEQ multiplex PCR. The sample has 200,000 to 250,000 clones; roughly 80% are singletons. The sequenced sample was peripheral blood. These receptor sequences come from a woman under 30 with acute or convalescent COVID-19. Both conserved end residues are part of each CDR3. D genes are given only for firm matches. The size of a clone is reported for some rows only, either as once, few or many, or as a class for expanded clones.

TRBV28	.	.	TRBJ2-4	CASSFGLTRAKNIQYF	TGTGCCAGCAGTTTTGGCTTAACAAGAGCCAAAAACATTCAGTACTTC
TRBV30	.	.	TRBJ1-1	CAWSVGGTEAFF	TGTGCCTGGAGTGTGGGGGGCACTGAAGCTTTCTTT
TRBV6-5	TRBD1	.	TRBJ2-7	CASSGTGGASGEQYF	TGTGCCAGCAGCGGGACAGGGGGCGCGAGTGGCGAGCAGTACTTC
TRBV5-8	.	.	TRBJ2-7	CASIPSLGLVFPAYEQYF	TGTGCCAGCATCCCTTCGCTGGGTCTAGTGTTCCCCGCATACGAGCAGTACTTC
TRBV19	.	few	TRBJ1-1	CASSIQRKDTEAFF	TGTGCCAGTAGCATACAGCGGAAGGACACTGAAGCTTTCTTT
TRBV4-3	TRBD1	.	TRBJ2-7	CASSPGQGASYEQYF	TGCGCCAGCAGCCCCGGACAGGGGGCTTCCTACGAGCAGTACTTC
TRBV9	.	once	TRBJ2-2	CASSVGGVGTGELFF	TGTGCCAGCAGCGTAGGGGGGGTTGGCACCGGGGAGCTGTTTTTT
TRBV27	TRBD2	.	TRBJ2-3	CASSLTSSTDTQYF	TGTGCCAGCAGTTTGACTAGCTCCACAGATACGCAGTATTTT
TRBV19	.	once	TRBJ2-7	CASSINRDYEQYF	TGTGCCAGTAGTATTAACAGGGACTACGAGCAGTACTTC
TRBV4-2	.	once	TRBJ1-2	CASSQARSGYTF	TGTGCCAGCAGCCAAGCGCGTAGTGGCTACACCTTC
TRBV16	TRBD2	.	TRBJ2-7	CASSQGGAGIYEQYF	TGTGCCAGCAGCCAGGGAGGGGCAGGTATCTACGAGCAGTACTTC
TRBV6-2/TRBV6-3	.	.	TRBJ2-1	CASSYSKNSQTTEQFF	TGTGCCAGCAGTTACTCGAAGAACAGTCAAACGACAGAGCAGTTCTTC
TRBV10-1	TRBD1	.	TRBJ1-5	CASSVRDRGGISNQPQHF	TGCGCCAGCAGTGTTAGGGACAGGGGGGGAATTAGCAATCAGCCCCAGCATTTT
TRBV5-1	TRBD1	.	TRBJ1-5	CASSLGQGQPQHF	TGCGCCAGCAGCTTGGGACAGGGTCAGCCCCAGCATTTT
TRBV27	TRBD2	.	TRBJ2-7	CASSLYGLAGDYEQYF	TGTGCCAGCAGTTTATACGGACTAGCGGGAGACTACGAGCAGTACTTC
TRBV9	.	.	TRBJ2-1	CASSAPTKVALSYNEQFF	TGTGCCAGCAGCGCCCCGACGAAGGTAGCGCTCTCCTACAATGAGCAGTTCTTC
TRBV29-1	TRBD2	.	TRBJ2-7	CSVAPGTSGTYEQYF	TGCAGCGTTGCTCCAGGGACTAGCGGTACCTACGAGCAGTACTTC
TRBV6-5	.	few	TRBJ2-7	CASSPGEYEQYF	TGTGCCAGCAGCCCCGGGGAGTACGAGCAGTACTTC
TRBV5-5	.	once	TRBJ2-3	CASSLREDTQYF	TGTGCCAGCAGCTTGCGAGAAGATACGCAGTATTTT
TRBV29-1	.	few	TRBJ2-2	CSAGTSNTGELFF	TGCAGCGCTGGGACATCGAACACCGGGGAGCTGTTTTTT
TRBV3-1/TRBV3-2	TRBD1	.	TRBJ1-6	CASSQVVRGSSPLHF	TGTGCCAGCAGCCAAGTGGTCAGGGGGTCGTCACCCCTCCACTTT
TRBV30	TRBD1	.	TRBJ1-3	CAWSIYVVQGGVFPNTIYF	TGTGCCTGGAGCATTTACGTCGTTCAAGGGGGCGTCTTCCCAAACACCATATATTTT
TRBV19	.	.	TRBJ1-1	CASSELGGRGTEAFF	TGTGCCAGTAGTGAACTCGGAGGACGCGGTACTGAAGCTTTCTTT
TRBV5-1	TRBD2	.	TRBJ2-3	CASSSGIAGGGTDTQYF	TGCGCCAGCAGCTCCGGTATAGCGGGAGGAGGCACAGATACGCAGTATTTT
TRBV10-3	.	.	TRBJ2-3	CAIRRLGWERTDTQYF	TGTGCCATCAGGCGCCTAGGGTGGGAGCGCACAGATACGCAGTATTTT
TRBV18	TRBD1	.	TRBJ1-1	CASSPAGGMNTEAFF	TGTGCCAGCTCACCAGCAGGGGGGATGAACACTGAAGCTTTCTTT
TRBV19	.	.	TRBJ1-1	CASSWDSGPAEAFF	TGTGCCAGTAGTTGGGACTCCGGCCCGGCTGAAGCTTTCTTT
TRBV5-6	TRBD2	.	TRBJ2-7	CASSELRTSGVSYEQYF	TGTGCCAGCAGCGAACTCAGGACTAGCGGAGTCTCCTACGAGCAGTACTTC
TRBV28	.	once	TRBJ2-2	CASSLTVLTGELFF	TGTGCCAGCAGTTTAACGGTTTTGACCGGGGAGCTGTTTTTT
TRBV7-7	TRBD2	.	TRBJ2-1	CASSSGLAGENGNNEQFF	TGTGCTAGCAGCTCGGGACTAGCGGGAGAAAACGGGAACAATGAGCAGTTCTTC
TRBV3-1/TRBV3-2	.	.	TRBJ2-3	CASSLRQGAYTQYF	TGTGCCAGCAGCCTTAGGCAAGGGGCCTATACGCAGTATTTT
TRBV7-2	TRBD1	.	TRBJ1-1	CASSLRGQPMNTEAFF	TGTGCCAGCAGCTTGAGGGGACAGCCCATGAACACTGAAGCTTTCTTT
TRBV7-2	.	.	TRBJ1-3	CASSLASQGGSGNTIYF	TGTGCCAGCAGCTTAGCGTCTCAGGGAGGCTCTGGAAACACCATATATTTT
TRBV27	.	.	TRBJ2-7	CASSRTSPSVALTVLSYEQYF	TGTGCCAGCAGCCGCACCTCCCCTAGCGTGGCTCTTACCGTACTCTCCTACGAGCAGTACTTC
TRBV28	.	few	TRBJ1-2	CASSLEREAEFYGYTF	TGTGCCAGCAGTCTAGAAAGGGAGGCTGAATTCTATGGCTACACCTTC
TRBV19	TRBD1	few	TRBJ1-2	CASSIDGTGRSSYTF	TGTGCCAGTAGTATAGACGGGACAGGGAGATCTAGCTACACCTTC
TRBV7-9	.	.	TRBJ1-2	CASSLMSILTSNGYTF	TGTGCCAGCAGCTTAATGTCAATTCTCACATCCAATGGCTACACCTTC
TRBV6-5	TRBD2	.	TRBJ2-1	CASSYSASGSYEQFF	TGTGCCAGCAGTTACTCGGCTAGCGGGAGCTATGAGCAGTTCTTC
TRBV30	.	once	TRBJ2-7	CAWSVVVGEQYF	TGTGCCTGGAGTGTGGTAGTTGGCGAGCAGTACTTC
TRBV6-1	TRBD2	few	TRBJ2-3	CASSELAGAPDTQYF	TGTGCCAGCAGTGAACTAGCGGGAGCCCCAGATACGCAGTATTTT
TRBV3-1/TRBV3-2	.	.	TRBJ2-3	CASSQYGGIYDTQYF	TGTGCCAGCAGCCAATACGGGGGAATTTACGATACGCAGTATTTT
TRBV6-2/TRBV6-3	.	.	TRBJ2-3	CASSLFTDTQYF	TGTGCCAGCAGCCTCTTCACAGATACGCAGTATTTT
TRBV4-3	.	.	TRBJ1-1	CASSQVQGDTEAFF	TGCGCCAGCAGCCAAGTACAGGGAGACACTGAAGCTTTCTTT
TRBV4-2	.	once	TRBJ1-4	CASSLNTGPLFF	TGTGCCAGCAGCCTGAATACGGGTCCACTGTTTTTT